The clone carrying this TCR beta chain is classed as large. Its cognate antigen is unknown. Preparation of the TCRbeta library involved a method that used unique molecular identifiers. Each CDR3 protein is one row after TCRdb ran MiXCR on the PCR reads. The sample has under 250,000 distinct CDR3 sequences, approximately 6.9% seen once. In germline, CDR1 is SQVTM, CDR2 ANQGSEA. With 3 bases clipped from V and 1 base from J, the junction kept 1 base outside the gene matches. The CDR3 has 13 residues. These data originate in a study of T-cell reconstitution after alpha-beta-depleted transplantation in children. Overall study findings and caveats: High day-60 TCRbeta diversity in some patients came from surviving recipient T cells and thymic progenitors.

The sequenced sample was PBMCs, obtained before TCRalphabeta/CD19-depleted stem cell transplant. This sequence originates from a boy aged 2-15 years with acute lymphoblastic leukemia, due to receive a stem cell transplant. The chain links TRBV29-1 to TRBJ2-7, with TRBD2 matching 9 bases. CDR3 in amino acids: CSVDLAGSYEQYF. CDR3 nucleotide sequence: TGCAGCGTTGACCTAGCGGGATCCTACGAGCAGTACTTC.